These 29 T cell receptor beta chains were sequenced from one sample in a study of OX40 agonist ivuxolimab in advanced cancers. Only in-frame clones appear in the TCRdb table, and some are missing; sequencing was by immunoSEQ multiplex PCR. Among approximately 79,000 clones, 92% were seen once, and the ten largest hold about 8%. This specimen consisted of CD4+ or CD8+ T cells sorted from blood, obtained in a trial of the OX40 agonist ivuxolimab. Every receptor here comes from an adult with an advanced solid tumor such as melanoma, head and neck, liver or kidney cancer.

The chain employs TRBV4-1 and TRBJ2-5; weak D call: TRBD1 (5 bases). V was trimmed by 2 bases and J by 0 bases, leaving 16 bases between them. The germline CDR1 and CDR2 sequences are MGHRA and YSYEKL. This CDR3 comprises 17 residues. In DNA, the CDR3 is TGCGCCAGCAGCCAACAGGGAAACCCTTCGTACCAAGAGACCCAGTACTTC. Translating it yields CASSQQGNPSYQETQYF.

The rearrangement uses TRBV9 and TRBJ2-4; the D is unclear. The CDR3 covers 16 residues. V shed 0 bases and J shed 0 bases, with 10 bases lying between them. CDR1 is SGDLS and CDR2 is YYNGEE in the germline V gene. The CDR3 is CASSVGPVGAKNIQYF. The CDR3 region has the DNA TGTGCCAGCAGCGTAGGGCCCGTGGGAGCCAAAAACATTCAGTACTTC.

The gene calls are TRBV30 and TRBJ2-7; D is possibly TRBD1 or TRBD2 (5 bases each). The CDR3 is 17 amino acids. With 0 bases removed from V and 7 bases from J, the gap between germline ends came to 25 bases. CDR1 GTSNPN and CDR2 SVGIG come from the germline V gene (reference sequence). The CDR3 DNA is TGTGCCTGGAGTGTACTAGGAGAACAGGACCGGGGTGGGGAGCAGTACTTC. It codes for CAWSVLGEQDRGGEQYF.

This chain joins TRBV5-1 and TRBJ2-7; D might be TRBD1 (6 bases). The length of the CDR3 is 15 residues. Germline V gene sequence: CDR1 SGHRS, CDR2 YFSETQ. Trimming removed 0 bases from V and 3 bases from J, with 13 bases in between. Here the CDR3 DNA reads TGCGCCAGCAGCTTGGGTATCCCAGGGGACTACGAGCAGTACTTC. Its translation: CASSLGIPGDYEQYF.

The V and J genes are TRBV7-9 and TRBJ2-5; 10 positions agree with TRBD2. After removal of 4 bases from V and 1 base from J, the junction contained 6 bases not matched to a gene. CDR1 and CDR2 (germline): SEHNR, FQNEAQ (reference sequence). The CDR3 length is 16 residues. CDR3: CASSSSAGGLQETQYF. CDR3 DNA: TGTGCCAGCAGCTCCTCAGCGGGGGGGCTCCAAGAGACCCAGTACTTC.

V and J are TRBV27 and TRBJ1-2, with D unresolved. CDR1 and CDR2 from the germline V gene are MNHEY and SMNVEV (reference sequence). The CDR3 has 16 amino acids. Trimming took 5 bases from V and 1 from J, leaving 17 bases between them. The CDR3 loop reads CASSPSSGPLNYGYTF. DNA for the CDR3: TGTGCCAGCAGTCCCTCTTCCGGCCCTCTTAACTATGGCTACACCTTC.

This clone was observed many times. This chain connects TRBV2 to TRBJ1-2, with D perhaps matching TRBD1 (5 bases). This CDR3 has 13 residues. The germline V and J ends were trimmed by 2 bases and 3 bases, with 7 bases remaining between them. The germline CDR1 and CDR2 sequences are SNHLY and FYNNEI. The CDR3 spells CASSEPGHYGYTF. In DNA form, the CDR3 reads TGTGCCAGCAGTGAACCGGGGCACTATGGCTACACCTTC.

The chain recombines TRBV19 with TRBJ2-2; 14 nucleotides align to TRBD2. CDR1 is LNHDA, CDR2 SQIVND, per germline (reference sequence). This CDR3 comprises 17 residues. V was pared by 4 bases and J by 1 base, with 2 bases of the junction left unmatched. CDR3 residues: CASSRGLAGENTGELFF. The CDR3 DNA is TGTGCCAGTAGTAGGGGACTAGCGGGGGAGAACACCGGGGAGCTGTTTTTT.

The CDR3 protein is CASRFRRVNYGYTF. The CDR3 nucleotides are TGTGCCAGTAGATTTAGACGAGTTAACTATGGCTACACCTTC. J is TRBJ1-2 and V is TRBV19; D unclear. The CDR3 covers 14 residues. Trimming stripped 6 bases from V and 1 base from J, with 12 bases between. Germline-derived CDR1 and CDR2 are LNHDA and SQIVND (reference sequence).

The V and J genes are TRBV7-6 and TRBJ1-1, with D possibly TRBD1 on 6 matching bases. The CDR3 consists of 16 residues. Germline CDR1 SGHVS, CDR2 FNYEAQ. With 0 bases removed from V and 5 bases from J, the gap between germline ends came to 16 bases. For the CDR3, the DNA is TGTGCCAGCAGCTTAGCAACGGGCAGGGGTTTAACTGAAGCTTTCTTT. Translating it yields CASSLATGRGLTEAFF.

The genes are TRBV19 and TRBJ1-6; no definite D call. V gave up 9 bases and J gave up 6 bases, with 18 bases separating them. Germline-derived CDR1 and CDR2 are LNHDA and SQIVND (reference sequence). The CDR3 loop spans 15 amino acids. CDR3 nucleotides: TGTGCCAGCTCCTTCCGGGAGGAGGTTAATTCACCCCTCCACTTT. It is translated as CASSFREEVNSPLHF.

This chain links TRBV18 with TRBJ1-2; D ambiguous. V lost 0 bases and J lost 4, with 9 bases in between. Germline V lookup: CDR1 KGHSH, CDR2 LQKENI. This CDR3 comprises 14 residues. CDR3 nucleotide sequence: TGTGCCAGCTCACCACCGGCCGCAGCCTATGGCTACACCTTC. This sequence encodes CASSPPAAAYGYTF.

The sample holds a few counts of this clone. The chain is built from TRBV5-6 and TRBJ2-2; 10 bases map to TRBD1. V lost 4 bases to trimming and J lost 9 bases; unmatched junction nucleotides: 12. The CDR3 has 16 residues. CDR1 is SGHDT and CDR2 is YYEEEE in the germline V gene. CDR3 region: CASSLLGQGGPRELFF. The DNA for the CDR3 is TGTGCCAGCAGCCTCCTAGGACAGGGGGGGCCTCGGGAGCTGTTTTTT. Using reference TRBV5-6 and TRBJ2-2 for the parts outside the CDR3, the full variable domain is DAGVTQSPTHLIKTRGQQVTLRCSPKSGHDTVSWYQQALGQGPQFIFQYYEEEERQRGNFPDRFSGHQFPNYSSELNVNALLLGDSALYLCASSLLGQGGPRELFFGEGSRLTVL.

The sample holds one count of this clone. This chain uses TRBV11-2 with TRBJ1-2; 7 positions match TRBD1. Per germline, CDR1 SGHAT and CDR2 FQNNGV. This CDR3 is built from 15 residues. The ends lost 4 bases at V and 4 bases at J; junction bases unmatched: 9. The CDR3 sequence: CASSSAPAGGYGYTF. CDR3 DNA sequence: TGTGCCAGCAGCTCTGCCCCGGCAGGGGGCTATGGCTACACCTTC.

The chain employs TRBV9 and TRBJ2-5, with D possibly being TRBD2 (6 bases). In germline, CDR1 is SGDLS, CDR2 YYNGEE. Trimming took 4 bases from V and 5 from J, leaving 21 bases between them. The CDR3 covers 16 residues. CDR3 sequence reads: CASSSSRDGAEETQYF. The CDR3 nucleotides read TGTGCCAGCAGCTCCTCGCGGGACGGGGCGGAGGAGACCCAGTACTTC.

The chain links TRBV6-4 to TRBJ2-7; D remains unclear. CDR1 is MRHNA, CDR2 SNTAGT, per germline. Deletions cut 3 bases from V and 2 bases from J, with 8 bases between. This CDR3 region has 13 residues. The CDR3 sequence: CASSDRVTYEQYF. The CDR3 nucleotides read TGTGCCAGCAGTGATCGGGTGACCTACGAGCAGTACTTC.

This clone was detected only once. The CDR3 DNA reads as TGTGCCAGTAGTATGATGAAGTACAATGAGCAGTTCTTC. Translated: CASSMMKYNEQFF. The chain uses TRBV19 and TRBJ2-1, with no clear D. The CDR3 is made up of 13 amino acids. CDR1 is LNHDA, CDR2 SQIVND, per germline (reference sequence). Trimming cost V 3 bases and J 4 bases, with 7 bases left between them.

The rearrangement uses TRBV27 and TRBJ2-3, with D perhaps matching TRBD2 (5 bases). The length of the CDR3 is 16 residues. CDR1 and CDR2 (germline): MNHEY, SMNVEV (reference sequence). Trimming took off 0 bases at V and 5 bases at J, with 15 bases between the two ends. In DNA form, the CDR3 reads TGTGCCAGCAGTTTATCTGCGGGCCTATTTGGAGATACGCAGTATTTT. It encodes CASSLSAGLFGDTQYF.

This clone was counted a single time. The rearrangement links TRBV9 to TRBJ2-1; TRBD2 matches 8 bases. With V trimmed by 4 bases and J by 5 bases, 11 bases remained unmatched. This CDR3 comprises 16 residues. Germline CDR1 SGDLS, CDR2 YYNGEE. In nucleotides, the CDR3 is TGTGCCAGCAGCTCCGGGGGCGGGGGGTCTGACAATGAGCAGTTCTTC. This encodes CASSSGGGGSDNEQFF.

The J gene is TRBJ1-2, the V gene TRBV14, with D perhaps TRBD1 (6 bases). V lost 4 bases, J lost 0 bases, and 12 bases lay in between. Germline CDR1 reads SGHDN; CDR2 reads FVKESK. The CDR3 is 15 amino acids. CDR3 region: CASSPGAPSNYGYTF. DNA for the CDR3: TGTGCCAGCAGCCCAGGGGCACCCTCTAACTATGGCTACACCTTC.

The rearrangement uses TRBV6-1 and TRBJ2-3; D gene unclear. V shed 2 bases and J shed 3 bases, with 12 bases lying between them. CDR1 MNHNS and CDR2 SASEGT come from the germline V gene. The CDR3 consists of 15 residues. For the CDR3, the DNA is TGTGCCAGCAGTGAAAGGGTAGCTTCTACAGATACGCAGTATTTT. Encoded protein: CASSERVASTDTQYF.

The V gene is TRBV4-1, the J gene TRBJ2-5; D could derive from TRBD1 or TRBD2 (5 bases each). Germline V CDR1 and CDR2: MGHRA, YSYEKL. The CDR3 totals 14 residues. Trimming took 1 base from V and 5 from J, leaving 11 bases between them. The DNA for the CDR3 is TGCGCCAGCAGCCAAGCCCTGGGGACGGAGACCCAGTACTTC. Protein product: CASSQALGTETQYF.

V gene TRBV4-3 combines with J gene TRBJ2-1; D gene ambiguous. Germline-derived CDR1 and CDR2 are LGHNA and YSLEER. The CDR3 loop spans 14 amino acids. Trimming took off 5 bases at V and 4 bases at J, with 12 bases between the two ends. The CDR3 loop reads CASSAPDEYNEQFF. As DNA, the CDR3 is TGCGCCAGCAGCGCGCCGGACGAGTACAATGAGCAGTTCTTC.

The V and J genes are TRBV9 and TRBJ1-1; possible D gene TRBD1, 5 bases. V shed 0 bases and J shed 7 bases, with 16 bases lying between them. This CDR3 spans 15 amino acids. Germline V CDR1 and CDR2: SGDLS, YYNGEE. CDR3 sequence: CASSVGDHDQCEAFF. The CDR3 DNA sequence: TGTGCCAGCAGCGTAGGGGACCACGATCAATGTGAAGCTTTCTTT. Drawing the rest from reference TRBV9 and TRBJ1-1, the complete variable domain is DSGVTQTPKHLITATGQRVTLRCSPRSGDLSVYWYQQSLDQGLQFLIQYYNGEERAKGNILERFSAQQFPDLHSELNLSSLELGDSALYFCASSVGDHDQCEAFFGQGTRLTVV.

V gene TRBV27 combines with J gene TRBJ2-1, with D maybe TRBD1 (9 bases). The CDR3 contains 14 residues. The germline CDR1 and CDR2 sequences are MNHEY and SMNVEV (reference sequence). Trimming pared 6 bases from V and 8 bases from J, leaving 17 bases between. This CDR3 is CASRTGGLGYEQFF. The CDR3 DNA follows: TGTGCCAGCAGGACAGGGGGACTAGGCTATGAGCAGTTCTTC.

The rearrangement links TRBV2 to TRBJ1-1; TRBD1 aligns across 7 bases. V lost 8 bases, J lost 0 bases, and 9 bases stayed unmatched. The CDR3 length is 15 residues. The germline gives CDR1 SNHLY, CDR2 FYNNEI. In DNA form, the CDR3 reads TGTGCCAGCGTCTTAAGACAGGGCTTGAACACTGAAGCTTTCTTT. Its translation: CASVLRQGLNTEAFF.

The CDR3 DNA reads TGTGCCAGCAGTTACGACAATGCACCCTACGAGCAGTACTTC. This translates into CASSYDNAPYEQYF. The chain recombines TRBV6-5 with TRBJ2-7; no clear D. The germline V gene encodes CDR1 MNHEY and CDR2 SVGAGI. This CDR3 has 14 amino acids. Trimming shortened V by 2 bases and J by 2 bases, and 10 bases separated the two germline ends.

This clone was counted between two and nine times. The CDR3: CASFTGSHGYTF. CDR3 coding DNA: TGTGCCAGTTTCACAGGGAGCCATGGCTACACCTTC. The chain has TRBV6-6 and TRBJ1-2; D perhaps matches TRBD1 (6 bases). Germline loops: CDR1 MNHNY, CDR2 SVGAGI (reference sequence). This CDR3 spans 12 amino acids. V lost 9 bases, J lost 6 bases, and 14 bases lay in between.

In its sample, this clone was seen once. The rearrangement joins TRBV6-5 to TRBJ1-2; D remains ambiguous. V lost 8 bases and J lost 4, with 11 bases in between. Germline CDR1 reads MNHEY; CDR2 reads SVGAGI. CDR3 length: 12 amino acids. The CDR3 DNA follows: TGTGCCAGCTGGGTAGGGAGCTATGGCTACACCTTC. Translated: CASWVGSYGYTF.